This T cell receptor (beta chain) stems from a study of T cells after yellow fever vaccination. Findings and limits, study-wide: Detected again after the booster were most primary-vaccination clones, at 96% CD4 and 88% CD8. By day 5 rather than day 15, the secondary response had peaked, though it was weaker.

A universal primer site and UMIs were added as TCR cDNA was made by 5'RACE template switching. TCRdb re-analysed the 5' RACE reads in MiXCR, keeping a single row per CDR3 protein. The table includes about 400,000 distinct CDR3 sequences, about 6% detected once. This clonotype came up a few times. The antigen remains undetermined. Germline CDR1 and CDR2: SGHTA and FQGTGA. The V gene end was trimmed by 5 bases and the J gene end by 1 base; junction bases not matched to a gene: 4. The CDR3 runs 16 residues. The chain is built from TRBV7-3 and TRBJ2-2, with 10 bases lining up with TRBD2. The origin of this receptor is a man younger than 45 who received the YFV17D yellow fever vaccine. Sequenced here: PBMCs, sampled 5 days after the yellow fever booster vaccination. In DNA, the CDR3 is TGTGCCAGCAGCCAAGGGACTAGCGTGAACACCGGGGAGCTGTTTTTT. As protein: CASSQGTSVNTGELFF.